This T cell receptor beta chain appears in the sequencing data of a study of response to subunit inactivated influenza vaccine (dated by TCRdb to 2016 to 2018). In the study overall: The study used deep quantitative T cell receptor repertoire profiling to track responses to a trivalent subunit inactivated influenza vaccine. General findings and caveats noted by the study authors: According to the authors, only a limited number of new T cells may be recruited by each seasonal influenza vaccination.

For this clonotype: Its antigen remains unidentified. Nothing much larger sits one base from this clone, and base qualities are not available.

According to the germline V gene, CDR1 reads LGHNA and CDR2 reads YNFKEQ. Its CDR3 holds 15 amino acids, cysteine through phenylalanine. Just CDR3 DNA is preserved here, 45 bases in frame from base 1. V gives up 0 bases and J gives up 0 bases, and the segment between their germline ends measures 6 bases. Receptor libraries were prepared by RT-PCR. Sequencer: Illumina HiSeq 2500. In-frame beta chains were kept once TCRdb had trimmed the public reads at Q25 with fastp and called clones with MiXCR. Rows merge per CDR3 protein into single entries with the most common DNA and genes. Within this sample are hundreds of thousands of distinct CDR3 sequences, with approximately 7.7% of them counted one time only. The ten largest make up 10% to 15% of the sample.

The sequence was obtained from a man aged 45 to 70 who received an inactivated influenza vaccine. Donor details come from another sample of the same person, matched by shared clones. The chain is made from TRBV4-2 and TRBJ1-3, with the D gene not confidently named. This sample comprised PBMCs from blood, obtained around 25 months after vaccination. The CDR3 protein: CASSQDLHSGNTIYF. The DNA sequence is TGTGCCAGCAGCCAAGATCTGCACTCTGGAAACACCATATATTTT.